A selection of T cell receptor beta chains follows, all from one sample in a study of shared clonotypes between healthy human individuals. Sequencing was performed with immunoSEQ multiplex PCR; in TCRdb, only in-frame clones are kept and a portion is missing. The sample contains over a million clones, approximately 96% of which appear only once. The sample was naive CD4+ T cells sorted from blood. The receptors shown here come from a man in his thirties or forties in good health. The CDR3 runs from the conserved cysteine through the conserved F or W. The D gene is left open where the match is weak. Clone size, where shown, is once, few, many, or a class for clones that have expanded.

DNA: TGTGCCAGCAGCTGGACAGCGAACACTGAAGCTTTCTTT
CDR3: CASSWTANTEAFF
size: once
V: TRBV5-6
D: NA
J: TRBJ1-1

DNA: TGTGCCAGTAGTATTAACGGGAGAGGGCAGGGAAGCCAGCCCCAGCATTTT
CDR3: CASSINGRGQGSQPQHF
size: once
V: TRBV19
D: NA
J: TRBJ1-5

DNA: TGTGCCAGCAGCGTAGACGGGAGAACTAGCACAGATACGCAGTATTTT
CDR3: CASSVDGRTSTDTQYF
size: NA
V: TRBV9
D: NA
J: TRBJ2-3

DNA: TGTGCCAGCAGTCCGGACAGGGGGCGGGGTGCTTTCTTT
CDR3: CASSPDRGRGAFF
size: NA
V: TRBV6-5
D: TRBD1
J: TRBJ1-1

DNA: TGTGCCAGCAGCCCTCGGACAGGGGGCACATTTCCCTACGAGCAGTACTTC
CDR3: CASSPRTGGTFPYEQYF
size: NA
V: TRBV9
D: TRBD1
J: TRBJ2-7

DNA: TGCGCCAGCAGCCGGAACACAGGGAGCTACGAGCAGTACTTC
CDR3: CASSRNTGSYEQYF
size: NA
V: TRBV4-1
D: NA
J: TRBJ2-7

DNA: TGTGCCAGCAGCTTGGTAAGGGGCAGTACCACTGAAGCTTTCTTT
CDR3: CASSLVRGSTTEAFF
size: NA
V: TRBV5-5
D: NA
J: TRBJ1-1

DNA: TGTGCCAGCACGCCGACGTTTGTTGGAGTGGGGTCCCAAGCCAAAAACATTCAGTACTTC
CDR3: CASTPTFVGVGSQAKNIQYF
size: once
V: TRBV27
D: NA
J: TRBJ2-4

DNA: TGTGCCAGCAGTTACTTAGCGGGAGACAACTACAATGAGCAGTTCTTC
CDR3: CASSYLAGDNYNEQFF
size: NA
V: TRBV6-5
D: TRBD2
J: TRBJ2-1

DNA: TGTGCCAGCAGCCTGGCGGGGGGATCCTACGAGCAGTACTTC
CDR3: CASSLAGGSYEQYF
size: NA
V: TRBV7-2
D: TRBD2
J: TRBJ2-7

DNA: TGTGCCAGCAGCTTAGTAACGACTACCTACAATGAGCAGTTCTTC
CDR3: CASSLVTTTYNEQFF
size: NA
V: TRBV7-9
D: NA
J: TRBJ2-1

DNA: TGTGCCAGCAGCATCGCAGGGGGCTCTGGAAACACCATATATTTT
CDR3: CASSIAGGSGNTIYF
size: NA
V: TRBV7-3
D: TRBD1
J: TRBJ1-3

DNA: TGTGCCAGCAGCGCAGGCCCGGAGGGACTTGGTTTCTTT
CDR3: CASSAGPEGLGFF
size: once
V: TRBV9
D: NA
J: TRBJ1-1

DNA: TGCGCCAGCAGCTTGGCGGGACCCCCCGGCACAGATACGCAGTATTTT
CDR3: CASSLAGPPGTDTQYF
size: NA
V: TRBV5-1
D: NA
J: TRBJ2-3

DNA: TGTGCCAGCTCACCACCAGGGGGCTTCTCCTACGAGCAGTACTTC
CDR3: CASSPPGGFSYEQYF
size: NA
V: TRBV18
D: TRBD1
J: TRBJ2-7

DNA: TGCGCCAGCAGCCAATTACTAGCGGGAGGGCCGGGTAAGGACCAAGAGACCCAGTACTTC
CDR3: CASSQLLAGGPGKDQETQYF
size: NA
V: TRBV4-1
D: TRBD2
J: TRBJ2-5

DNA: TGTGCCAGCAGCTTATATCCCTCAGTGGAGCTTGGCTCCTACAATGAGCAGTTCTTC
CDR3: CASSLYPSVELGSYNEQFF
size: NA
V: TRBV11-2
D: NA
J: TRBJ2-1

DNA: TGCGCCAGCAGCTCACAGGAGGGCACTGAAGCTTTCTTT
CDR3: CASSSQEGTEAFF
size: NA
V: TRBV4-1
D: NA
J: TRBJ1-1

DNA: TGTGCCAGCAGCCGACAGGGGTCCTCCTACGAGCAGTACTTC
CDR3: CASSRQGSSYEQYF
size: NA
V: TRBV5-5
D: TRBD1
J: TRBJ2-7

DNA: TGCGCCAGCAGCTTGACAGGGCTGGAGCCCCAGCATTTT
CDR3: CASSLTGLEPQHF
size: few
V: TRBV5-1
D: NA
J: TRBJ1-5

DNA: TGTGCCACCAGCAGAAACGCCTTGGGTGATGAAGCTTTCTTT
CDR3: CATSRNALGDEAFF
size: NA
V: TRBV15
D: NA
J: TRBJ1-1

DNA: TGTGCCAGCAGCCTGGGACCCTCCTACGAGCAGTACTTC
CDR3: CASSLGPSYEQYF
size: NA
V: TRBV6-5
D: NA
J: TRBJ2-7

DNA: TGTGCCAGCAGTTTGGTAGCGGTCTACGAGCAGTACTTC
CDR3: CASSLVAVYEQYF
size: NA
V: TRBV28
D: NA
J: TRBJ2-7

DNA: TGTGCCAGCAGCTTGGGCAGGGGAGGAGAAAAACTGTTTTTT
CDR3: CASSLGRGGEKLFF
size: NA
V: TRBV5-4
D: NA
J: TRBJ1-4

DNA: TGTGCCAGCAGTCTACAACCCTGGGGCAACGGGGAGCTGTTTTTT
CDR3: CASSLQPWGNGELFF
size: NA
V: TRBV6-1
D: NA
J: TRBJ2-2

DNA: TGTGCCAGCAGCGTAGAACAGGGAGGAAACACCATATATTTT
CDR3: CASSVEQGGNTIYF
size: NA
V: TRBV9
D: NA
J: TRBJ1-3

DNA: TGTGCCAGCAGCCACACAGGGGGCCGTGGCAATGAGCAGTTCTTC
CDR3: CASSHTGGRGNEQFF
size: NA
V: TRBV11-3
D: TRBD1
J: TRBJ2-1

DNA: TGCAGCGTTGCCACCGGGACATATGGGGATGGCTACACCTTC
CDR3: CSVATGTYGDGYTF
size: NA
V: TRBV29-1
D: NA
J: TRBJ1-2

DNA: TGTGCCAGTAGTATTGGCGGCGGGAACACTGAAGCTTTCTTT
CDR3: CASSIGGGNTEAFF
size: NA
V: TRBV19
D: NA
J: TRBJ1-1

DNA: TGTGCCTGGACGACAGGGAGGAATCAGCCCCAGCATTTT
CDR3: CAWTTGRNQPQHF
size: NA
V: TRBV30
D: TRBD1
J: TRBJ1-5

DNA: TGCGCCAGCACCCAACTAGCGGGAAGCCGCGAGCAGTACTTC
CDR3: CASTQLAGSREQYF
size: NA
V: TRBV4-1
D: TRBD2
J: TRBJ2-7

DNA: TGTGCCAGCAGCTTAGACCCCCTAGCGGGAGGGTCCTACGAGCAGTACTTC
CDR3: CASSLDPLAGGSYEQYF
size: once
V: TRBV11-2
D: TRBD2
J: TRBJ2-7

DNA: TGCAGCGTTCCAGGGGCCGGCTATGGCTACACCTTC
CDR3: CSVPGAGYGYTF
size: NA
V: TRBV29-1
D: NA
J: TRBJ1-2

DNA: TGTGCCAGTAGTACGGGACTAGCGATTCCCATTGAGCAGTTCTTC
CDR3: CASSTGLAIPIEQFF
size: NA
V: TRBV19
D: TRBD2
J: TRBJ2-1

DNA: TGTGCCAGCAGCTCCCTCCGGGACGGGAGCTCAGATACGCAGTATTTT
CDR3: CASSSLRDGSSDTQYF
size: NA
V: TRBV5-5
D: NA
J: TRBJ2-3

DNA: TGTGCCAGCAGCTTACCGACTAGCGGGAGAGGTAGAAACTACAATGAGCAGTTCTTC
CDR3: CASSLPTSGRGRNYNEQFF
size: NA
V: TRBV7-2
D: TRBD2
J: TRBJ2-1

DNA: TGTGCCAGCGGGGGTCAATATGGCTACACCTTC
CDR3: CASGGQYGYTF
size: NA
V: TRBV28
D: NA
J: TRBJ1-2

DNA: TGTGCCAGCAGCTTGGGGGGCGCGGGTTCGTTTGGCTACACCTTC
CDR3: CASSLGGAGSFGYTF
size: NA
V: TRBV5-4
D: NA
J: TRBJ1-2

DNA: TGCAGCGTCCGGGACAGGGGGAAGGAGACCCAGTACTTC
CDR3: CSVRDRGKETQYF
size: NA
V: TRBV29-1
D: TRBD1
J: TRBJ2-5

DNA: TGTGCCAGCAGCACCTCTACAGGGTTGGATGGCTACACCTTC
CDR3: CASSTSTGLDGYTF
size: NA
V: TRBV5-4
D: NA
J: TRBJ1-2

DNA: TGTGCCAGCAGCTTAGCGCTTTTACTCGGCGGCGAGCAGTACTTC
CDR3: CASSLALLLGGEQYF
size: few
V: TRBV7-2
D: NA
J: TRBJ2-7

DNA: TGTGCCAGCAGCTTGGCGGGCCCCAGGCCCGAGCAGTACTTC
CDR3: CASSLAGPRPEQYF
size: NA
V: TRBV5-6
D: NA
J: TRBJ2-7

DNA: TGTGCCAGCAGCTTTGGGGACAACACTGAAGCTTTCTTT
CDR3: CASSFGDNTEAFF
size: NA
V: TRBV9
D: NA
J: TRBJ1-1

DNA: TGTGCCAGCAGCTCCTTAGGGGAAAAACTGTTTTTT
CDR3: CASSSLGEKLFF
size: NA
V: TRBV7-8
D: NA
J: TRBJ1-4

DNA: TGTGCCAGCAGCTTGGGTAGCGGGAGAGATCAAGAGACCCAGTACTTC
CDR3: CASSLGSGRDQETQYF
size: NA
V: TRBV5-4
D: TRBD2
J: TRBJ2-5

DNA: TGTGCCAGCAGTGGGAGCTCCTACGAGCAGTACTTC
CDR3: CASSGSSYEQYF
size: NA
V: TRBV2
D: NA
J: TRBJ2-7

DNA: TGTGCCAGCAGTTTTGCCAAGGGCTACGAGCAGTACTTC
CDR3: CASSFAKGYEQYF
size: NA
V: TRBV27
D: NA
J: TRBJ2-7

DNA: TGTGCCAGTAGTATAGATAGGAACAGGGGCGATCAGCCCCAGCATTTT
CDR3: CASSIDRNRGDQPQHF
size: NA
V: TRBV19
D: TRBD1
J: TRBJ1-5

DNA: TGTGCCAGCAGTCCTGGGACTAGCGGGGGATACCCCTACGAGCAGTACTTC
CDR3: CASSPGTSGGYPYEQYF
size: once
V: TRBV28
D: TRBD2
J: TRBJ2-7

DNA: TGTGCCAGCAGTTTAGGACAGGGGGGGCGGACTGAAGCTTTCTTT
CDR3: CASSLGQGGRTEAFF
size: NA
V: TRBV27
D: TRBD1
J: TRBJ1-1

DNA: TGTGCCAGCAGTTTAGGACAATCCTATGGCTACACCTTC
CDR3: CASSLGQSYGYTF
size: NA
V: TRBV28
D: NA
J: TRBJ1-2